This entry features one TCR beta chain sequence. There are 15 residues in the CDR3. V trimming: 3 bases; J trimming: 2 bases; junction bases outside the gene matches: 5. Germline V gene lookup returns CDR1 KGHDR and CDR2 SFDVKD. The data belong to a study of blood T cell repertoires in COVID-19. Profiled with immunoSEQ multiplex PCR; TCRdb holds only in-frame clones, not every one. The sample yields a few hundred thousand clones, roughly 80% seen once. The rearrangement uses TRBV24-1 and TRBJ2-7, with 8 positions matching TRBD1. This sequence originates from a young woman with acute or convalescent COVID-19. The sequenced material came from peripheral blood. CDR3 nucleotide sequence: TGTGCCACCAGTGATGCCCGGGACAGGCCCTACGAGCAGTACTTC. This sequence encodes CATSDARDRPYEQYF.